The clone carrying this TCR beta chain has a count of ten or more. Its matching antigen is unknown. CDR3 size: 13 residues. Germline V gene lookup returns CDR1 DFQATT and CDR2 SNEGSKA (reference sequence). V was clipped by 3 bases and J by 1 base, with 10 bases between them. The data stem from a study of identical twins. Study-wide findings and caveats: Models underestimated out-of-frame TCR alpha sharing in monozygotic twins. Fewer insertions were carried by abundant cord blood beta clonotypes, but none was seen in memory repertoires. Twins shared beta out-of-frame sequences in excess, but this excess was weaker.

Unique molecular identifiers were present on the cDNA, which also gained a universal primer site by template switching. TCRdb passed the 5' RACE reads through MiXCR, listing each CDR3 protein once. This sample has approximately 210,000 distinct CDR3 sequences; roughly a tenth occur once, and the top ten carry 4% to 6%. The rearrangement joins TRBV20-1 to TRBJ2-7, with D unresolved. This receptor was taken from a woman between 18 and 29 years old in good health. Sequencing was performed on memory (CD45RO+) T cells sorted from blood. The CDR3 DNA follows: TGCAGTGCTAGTGGTTTACAGTCCTACGAGCAGTACTTC. It encodes CSASGLQSYEQYF.